The following is a TCR beta chain sequence with its context. These data are taken from a study of blood T cell repertoires in COVID-19. Study-level information: Spain, Italy and the United States supplied samples that represented acute and convalescent COVID-19. Nucleic acid was either cDNA or gDNA, and it came from T cells, B-cell-depleted T cells, or PBMCs.

In the original processing: Reference gene primers were amplified, and this amplification served to estimate nucleated cell counts. Clones were sequenced by immunoSEQ multiplex PCR, and TCRdb holds only the in-frame ones, with some missing. The V and J calls and the clone size are those of that table, but D and trimming were determined from the DNA. The table includes 110,000 or so clones, about 90% detected once. The V gene's germline CDR1 is KGHDR and CDR2 SFDVKD. V was clipped by 7 bases and J by 3 bases, with 3 bases between them. The CDR3 sequence is 11 residues long. This TCR derives from a woman between 50 and 59 years old with acute or convalescent COVID-19. J is TRBJ2-1 and V is TRBV24-1; D is uncertain. Sequencing input: peripheral blood. The CDR3 DNA follows: TGTGCCACCAGCCTCTACAATGAGCAGTTCTTC. It yields the protein CATSLYNEQFF.